This T cell receptor beta chain was recovered during a study of blood T cell repertoires in COVID-19. Study-wide context: Acute-phase and convalescent COVID-19 samples originated in the United States, Italy and Spain.

With V trimmed by 4 bases and J by 1 base, 6 bases remained unmatched. This CDR3 spans 15 amino acids. Only in-frame clones appear in the TCRdb table, and some are missing; sequencing was by immunoSEQ multiplex PCR. This sample has 400,000 to 450,000 clones, with 86% found just once. This sequence originates from a woman aged 25-40 years with active or convalescent COVID-19. The genes are TRBV5-3 and TRBJ2-7, with 9 bases matching TRBD1. TRBV5-3 is an ORF, and what it does is uncertain. Material for sequencing was peripheral blood. The CDR3 DNA is TGTGCCAGAAGCGTCCGGGACAGGGAGTCCTACGAGCAGTACTTC. This sequence encodes CARSVRDRESYEQYF.